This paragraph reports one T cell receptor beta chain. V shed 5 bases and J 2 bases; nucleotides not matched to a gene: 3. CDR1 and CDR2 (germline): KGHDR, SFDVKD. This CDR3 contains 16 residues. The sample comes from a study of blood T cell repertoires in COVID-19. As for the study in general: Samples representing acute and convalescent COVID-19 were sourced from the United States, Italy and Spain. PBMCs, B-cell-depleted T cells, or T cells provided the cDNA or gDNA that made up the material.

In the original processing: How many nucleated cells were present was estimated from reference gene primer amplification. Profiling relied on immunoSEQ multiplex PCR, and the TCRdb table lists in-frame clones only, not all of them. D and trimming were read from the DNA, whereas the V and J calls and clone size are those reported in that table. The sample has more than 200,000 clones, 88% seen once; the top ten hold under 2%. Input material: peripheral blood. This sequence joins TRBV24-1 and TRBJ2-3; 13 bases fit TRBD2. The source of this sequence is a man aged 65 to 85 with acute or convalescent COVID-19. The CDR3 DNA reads TGTGCCACCAGTGGTGGACTAGCGGGAGACACAGATACGCAGTATTTT. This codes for CATSGGLAGDTDTQYF.